Presented here are 32 T cell receptor beta chains from one specimen sequenced in a study of CD8+ T cells in alopecia areata (dated by TCRdb to about 2018). Receptors were amplified or captured by the immunoSEQ multiplex PCR assay. RNA was extracted from all samples and reverse transcribed into cDNA, which served as template for TCR sequencing. What TCRdb holds here is the immuneACCESS table cut down to in-frame rearrangements. Part of the clones is not present; checked against another copy, under half of the missing clones reflect an unresolved V gene, and the others are unexplained. The sample data list about 150,000 clones, and about 54% of these were observed just once. The ten largest clones add up to 4.5% to 5% of the sample. Source material: CD4+ T cells sorted from blood. Receptors were obtained from a human donor in good health.

The J gene is TRBJ2-3, the V gene TRBV2; TRBD2 matches at 9 bases. The germline V gene has CDR1 SNHLY and CDR2 FYNNEI. After removal of 10 bases from V and 0 bases from J, the junction contained 8 bases not matched to a gene. This CDR3 spans 15 amino acids. The CDR3 DNA reads TGTGCCACCGGACTAGCGAGTACTAGCACAGATACGCAGTATTTT. Amino acids: CATGLASTSTDTQYF.

The chain links TRBV28 to TRBJ2-1; 14 nucleotides line up with TRBD2. This CDR3 has 16 amino acids. Trimming at V came to 5 bases and at J to 7 bases, leaving 7 bases not matched to a gene. The germline CDR1 and CDR2 sequences are MDHEN and SYDVKM. CDR3 residues: CASSNRLAGGRNEQFF. In nucleotides, the CDR3 is TGTGCCAGCAGTAACCGACTAGCGGGAGGGCGAAATGAGCAGTTCTTC.

This chain joins TRBV6-6 and TRBJ2-2; TRBD2 might be the D (6 bases). V shed 9 bases and J shed 6 bases, with 20 bases lying between them. Germline V lookup: CDR1 MNHNY, CDR2 SVGAGI (reference sequence). CDR3 size: 15 residues. CDR3 coding DNA: TGTGCCAGTTGCACGGAGGGGTTGGTCTCCGGGGAGCTGTTTTTT. Its translation is CASCTEGLVSGELFF.

V gene TRBV5-1 combines with J gene TRBJ1-4; no definite D call. The CDR3 covers 14 residues. The germline CDR1 and CDR2 sequences are SGHRS and YFSETQ. The ends were cut back, 4 bases at V and 0 bases at J, with 7 bases in the middle. The CDR3 DNA reads as TGCGCCAGCAGCCGACAAGCAACTAATGAAAAACTGTTTTTT. Protein product: CASSRQATNEKLFF.

This clone was recorded once. V is TRBV29-1 and J is TRBJ2-1, with 7 bases aligning to TRBD2. V shed 7 bases, J shed 6 bases, and the junction held 12 bases outside the gene matches. The CDR3 runs 14 residues. Germline loops: CDR1 SQVTM, CDR2 ANQGSEA. The CDR3 DNA is TGCAGCGGGCGGGGAGCGGGGTATAGCAATGAGCAGTTCTTC. This codes for CSGRGAGYSNEQFF.

The chain recombines TRBV5-4 with TRBJ1-2; D perhaps matches TRBD1 (5 bases). The V end was cut by 6 bases, the J end by 2 bases, with 17 bases between. This CDR3 is built from 15 residues. CDR1 and CDR2 from the germline V gene are SGHNT and YYREEE (reference sequence). CDR3 bases: TGTGCCAGCACCGTAAGTTTGGACAAGAACTATGGCTACACCTTC. The encoded protein is CASTVSLDKNYGYTF.

This chain uses TRBV10-3 with TRBJ2-2; TRBD2 aligns across 9 bases. The CDR3 sequence is 14 residues long. CDR1 ENHRY and CDR2 SYGVKD come from the germline V gene. V was pared by 7 bases and J by 4 bases, with 4 bases of the junction left unmatched. The CDR3 nucleotides are TGTGCCATCAATCCTAGCGGGACCACCGGGGAGCTGTTTTTT. It encodes CAINPSGTTGELFF.

This chain joins TRBV25-1 and TRBJ1-5, with D unresolved. This CDR3 is built from 15 residues. Germline-derived CDR1 and CDR2 are MGHDK and SYGVNS. The V end was cut by 3 bases, the J end by 6 bases, with 15 bases between. The CDR3 sequence is CASSESGTGSQPQHF. The CDR3 region has the DNA TGTGCCAGCAGTGAGTCGGGTACTGGAAGTCAGCCCCAGCATTTT.

This rearrangement joins TRBV25-1 to TRBJ1-4; possibly TRBD1 for D (6 bases). V lost 4 bases and J lost 7, with 16 bases in between. Germline V CDR1 and CDR2: MGHDK, SYGVNS. This CDR3 is built from 15 residues. CDR3 nucleotide sequence: TGTGCCAGCAGTGTAGGAGCAGGGGTCGGTGAAAAACTGTTTTTT. Translation: CASSVGAGVGEKLFF.

J is TRBJ2-3 and V is TRBV5-1, with 8 bases that match TRBD2. V gave up 2 bases and J gave up 0 bases; unmatched junction bases: 2. Germline lookup yields CDR1 SGHRS and CDR2 YFSETQ. This CDR3 comprises 15 residues. The CDR3 sequence is CASSFSGASTDTQYF. Written as DNA, the CDR3 is TGCGCCAGCAGCTTTAGCGGGGCTAGCACAGATACGCAGTATTTT.

This clone was recorded a few times. The chain joins TRBV9 to TRBJ2-7, with TRBD2 matching over 8 bases. With V trimmed by 1 base and J by 0 bases, 3 bases remained unmatched. This CDR3 contains 15 residues. From germline, CDR1 is SGDLS and CDR2 YYNGEE. The CDR3 DNA reads TGTGCCAGCAGCGTATCTAGCGGGTTCTCCTACGAGCAGTACTTC. Translating gives CASSVSSGFSYEQYF. The full variable domain, with the rest looked up from reference TRBV9 and TRBJ2-7, is DSGVTQTPKHLITATGQRVTLRCSPRSGDLSVYWYQQSLDQGLQFLIQYYNGEERAKGNILERFSAQQFPDLHSELNLSSLELGDSALYFCASSVSSGFSYEQYFGPGTRLTVT.

This clone was seen more than once but under ten times. This chain links TRBV11-2 with TRBJ2-5, with 10 nucleotides matching TRBD2. V lost 5 bases and J lost 0; bases outside the gene matches: 9. Per germline, CDR1 SGHAT and CDR2 FQNNGV. The CDR3 totals 17 residues. For the CDR3, the DNA is TGTGCCAGCAGCCCAAGCGGGAGGGCCCTGTACCAAGAGACCCAGTACTTC. The encoded protein is CASSPSGRALYQETQYF.

The chain carries TRBV6-5 and TRBJ2-1; D remains ambiguous. The CDR3 totals 16 residues. Germline CDR1 is MNHEY and CDR2 is SVGAGI. V lost 2 bases and J 3 bases, leaving 14 bases between the germline ends. CDR3 sequence (DNA): TGTGCCAGCAGTTACAGGCGGCAGAGCGTCTACAATGAGCAGTTCTTC. This codes for CASSYRRQSVYNEQFF.

V gene TRBV29-1 combines with J gene TRBJ2-5; 10 bases agree with TRBD2. Per germline, CDR1 SQVTM and CDR2 ANQGSEA. The trim removed 6 bases at V and 6 bases at J, leaving 7 bases unmatched. The CDR3 runs to 13 residues. Written as DNA, the CDR3 is TGCAGCGTGAGCGGGACTAGCGTGAAGACCCAGTACTTC. Translation: CSVSGTSVKTQYF.

This clone was picked up a small number of times. The gene calls are TRBV9 and TRBJ2-7, with a weak D call TRBD2 (6 bases). This CDR3 comprises 15 residues. Germline loops: CDR1 SGDLS, CDR2 YYNGEE. V was clipped by 0 bases and J by 5 bases, with 15 bases between them. CDR3 residues: CASSVGDSFRHEQYF. CDR3 nucleotides: TGTGCCAGCAGCGTAGGGGACTCCTTCCGGCACGAGCAGTACTTC.

V and J are TRBV30 and TRBJ2-1, with 10 positions matching TRBD2. The CDR3 spans 14 residues. Germline assignment: CDR1 GTSNPN and CDR2 SVGIG (reference sequence). The V segment lost 8 bases and the J segment 4 bases; nucleotides outside the gene matches: 8. CDR3 sequence (DNA): TGTGCCGGATCTAGCGGGAGAGCGTACAATGAGCAGTTCTTC. Its translation is CAGSSGRAYNEQFF. Variable domain in full (rest from reference TRBV30 and TRBJ2-1): SQTIHQWPATLVQPVGSPLSLECTVEGTSNPNLYWYRQAAGRGLQLLFYSVGIGQISSEVPQNLSASRPQDRQFILSSKKLLLSDSGFYLCAGSSGRAYNEQFFGPGTRLTVL.

This clone was counted a single time. The CDR3, as DNA: TGTGCCAGCAGTGCCCTGACTAGGATCAATGAGCAGTTCTTC. Protein product: CASSALTRINEQFF. V and J are TRBV2 and TRBJ2-1; D is perhaps TRBD2 (6 bases). Germline V lookup: CDR1 SNHLY, CDR2 FYNNEI. With 4 bases removed from V and 6 bases from J, the gap between germline ends came to 13 bases. The CDR3 extends over 14 amino acids.

V gene TRBV30 combines with J gene TRBJ2-1; D may match TRBD1 or TRBD2 (5 bases each). This CDR3 has 13 residues. Germline values: CDR1 GTSNPN, CDR2 SVGIG (reference sequence). V was pared by 3 bases and J by 4 bases, with 10 bases between. CDR3 DNA: TGTGCCTGGAGCAGGGACGAGTACAATGAGCAGTTCTTC. Residues: CAWSRDEYNEQFF.

Regarding this clone: This same CDR3 is encoded by further DNA sequences in the sample. V and J are TRBV29-1 and TRBJ2-7; TRBD1 matches at 7 bases. CDR1 and CDR2 from the germline V gene are SQVTM and ANQGSEA. V was clipped by 7 bases and J by 2 bases; unmatched bases: 2. The CDR3 consists of 11 residues. The CDR3 here is CSGGQTYEQYF. The CDR3 DNA sequence: TGCAGCGGGGGACAGACCTACGAGCAGTACTTC.

J is TRBJ1-5 and V is TRBV2; no clear D. V gave up 8 bases and J gave up 0 bases, with 14 bases separating them. Per the germline V gene, CDR1 is SNHLY and CDR2 is FYNNEI. The CDR3 runs to 15 residues. The CDR3 is CASSGGPYSNQPQHF. The CDR3 DNA follows: TGTGCCAGCTCGGGCGGTCCATATAGCAATCAGCCCCAGCATTTT.

This clone was detected only a few times. The CDR3: CASSLGAGGYGETQYF. The CDR3 DNA follows: TGTGCCAGCAGTTTAGGAGCTGGAGGGTACGGAGAGACCCAGTACTTC. The genes are TRBV28 and TRBJ2-5; the D gene is possibly TRBD2 (6 bases). The germline V gene has CDR1 MDHEN and CDR2 SYDVKM. The CDR3 is 16 residues long. With 2 bases removed from V and 4 bases from J, the gap between germline ends came to 17 bases.

This clone was seen a handful of times. The chain recombines TRBV30 with TRBJ2-6; the D call may be TRBD1 or TRBD2 (5 bases each). Germline V gene lookup returns CDR1 GTSNPN and CDR2 SVGIG (reference sequence). The V end was cut by 5 bases, the J end by 0 bases, with 11 bases between. CDR3 length equals 15 residues. CDR3 sequence (DNA): TGTGCCTGGGACAGCGGCTTCTCTGGGGCCAACGTCCTGACTTTC. Translating it yields CAWDSGFSGANVLTF.

The J gene is TRBJ1-4, the V gene TRBV15; no definite D call. The V and J ends lost 0 bases and 11 bases respectively, with 7 bases between them. The germline V gene encodes CDR1 LNHNV and CDR2 YYDKDF (reference sequence). The CDR3 spans 12 residues. CDR3 sequence (DNA): TGTGCCACCAGCAGAGATCGAAGGAAACTGTTTTTT. Translated, it gives CATSRDRRKLFF. The full variable domain, with the rest looked up from reference TRBV15 and TRBJ1-4, is DAMVIQNPRYQVTQFGKPVTLSCSQTLNHNVMYWYQQKSSQAPKLLFHYYDKDFNNEADTPDNFQSRRPNTSFCFLDIRSPGLGDTAMYLCATSRDRRKLFFGSGTQLSVL.

This rearrangement joins TRBV25-1 to TRBJ2-3, with D uncertain. The CDR3 has 13 residues. Between the trimmed V and J ends, which lost 2 bases and 5 bases, there was a span of 8 bases. Germline assignment: CDR1 MGHDK and CDR2 SYGVNS. The CDR3 coding sequence is TGTGCCAGCAGTGAAGGGCCGGGAGATACGCAGTATTTT. Amino acid sequence: CASSEGPGDTQYF.

V gene TRBV25-1 combines with J gene TRBJ1-2; 9 bases align to TRBD1. The germline V gene has CDR1 MGHDK and CDR2 SYGVNS. CDR3 length equals 13 residues. Trimming cost V 6 bases and J 6 bases; bases outside gene matches: 5. The CDR3: CASSDRGRDGYTF. CDR3 sequence (DNA): TGTGCCAGCAGCGACAGGGGGAGGGATGGCTACACCTTC.

This clone was seen a few times. V gene TRBV29-1 combines with J gene TRBJ2-3, with 10 bases identical to TRBD2. Losses at the gene ends were 8 bases for V and 5 bases for J; bases not matched to a gene: 1. The CDR3 runs to 11 residues. Germline V lookup: CDR1 SQVTM, CDR2 ANQGSEA. DNA for the CDR3: TGCAGCCTAGCGGGAGTAGATACGCAGTATTTT. It yields the protein CSLAGVDTQYF.

The J gene is TRBJ1-1, the V gene TRBV19; D unresolved. V lost 3 bases and J 0 bases, leaving 11 bases between the germline ends. The CDR3 consists of 15 residues. Per germline, CDR1 LNHDA and CDR2 SQIVND (reference sequence). The CDR3 DNA reads as TGTGCCAGTAGTATCCTCCACACCATGAACACTGAAGCTTTCTTT. Translating gives CASSILHTMNTEAFF.

The chain employs TRBV4-2 and TRBJ2-7, with D unclear. This CDR3 is built from 12 residues. Germline CDR1 and CDR2: LGHNA and YNFKEQ. Trimming removed 4 bases at V and 1 base at J, with 5 bases between. This CDR3 reads CASSRGSYEQYF. CDR3 bases: TGTGCCAGCAGCCGAGGATCCTACGAGCAGTACTTC.

This clone was recorded a few times. This chain links TRBV2 with TRBJ2-1; 8 bases map to TRBD2. With 5 bases clipped from V and 5 bases from J, the junction kept 8 bases outside the gene matches. The germline CDR1 and CDR2 sequences are SNHLY and FYNNEI. This CDR3 has 15 amino acids. The CDR3: CASSKRELVDNEQFF. CDR3 sequence (DNA): TGTGCCAGCAGTAAGCGGGAGCTTGTCGACAATGAGCAGTTCTTC.

This clone was seen only a few times. The rearrangement uses TRBV6-8 and TRBJ1-5; tentatively, D is TRBD1 (5 bases). Trimming pared 2 bases from V and 6 bases from J, leaving 11 bases between. This CDR3 has 14 amino acids. Germline values: CDR1 MNHGY, CDR2 SAAAGT. The CDR3 loop reads CASSYRGTTQPQHF. CDR3 sequence (DNA): TGTGCCAGCAGTTACCGAGGGACCACTCAGCCCCAGCATTTT.

V gene TRBV6-6 combines with J gene TRBJ1-2, with 8 positions matching TRBD1. In germline, CDR1 is MNHNY, CDR2 SVGAGI (reference sequence). V gave up 7 bases and J gave up 4 bases; unmatched junction bases: 8. The CDR3 extends over 14 amino acids. CDR3 amino acids: CASNQGQGAYGYTF. In DNA, the CDR3 is TGTGCCAGCAACCAAGGACAGGGAGCCTATGGCTACACCTTC.

The gene calls are TRBV18 and TRBJ2-7; D possibly corresponds to TRBD2 (6 bases). Germline V gene lookup returns CDR1 KGHSH and CDR2 LQKENI. The ends were cut back, 7 bases at V and 0 bases at J, with 13 bases in the middle. The CDR3 spans 14 residues. CDR3 sequence (DNA): TGTGCCAGCTTCGGAAGCGGGCCCTCCTACGAGCAGTACTTC. Residues: CASFGSGPSYEQYF. The entire variable domain, with the rest obtained from reference TRBV18 and TRBJ2-7, is as follows: NAGVMQNPRHLVRRRGQEARLRCSPMKGHSHVYWYRQLPEEGLKFMVYLQKENIIDESGMPKERFSAEFPKEGPSILRIQQVVRGDSAAYFCASFGSGPSYEQYFGPGTRLTVT.